These T cell receptor beta chains were read from a single sample in a study of blood T cell repertoires in COVID-19. Generated by immunoSEQ multiplex PCR, the TCRdb table keeps only in-frame clones and is missing some. The table lists about 390,000 clones, 85% to 90% of them singletons. Material: PBMCs or T cells enriched from blood (not recorded which). The receptor set was obtained from a woman aged 50 to 60 who had recovered from COVID-19. Each CDR3 is given with its conserved first and last residue.

v_call	j_call	cdr3_aa
TRBV4-1	TRBJ2-7	CASSQGAGPPYEQYF
TRBV7-9	TRBJ1-1	CASSFRGRGENTEAFF
TRBV5-6	TRBJ2-7	CASRGYRGYEQYF
TRBV2	TRBJ1-1	CASSQGEAFF
TRBV7-2	TRBJ1-4	CASSSRDREKLFF
TRBV7-9	TRBJ1-2	CASSLQGLDYGYTF
TRBV7-2	TRBJ1-4	CASSSQTGGREKLFF
TRBV9	TRBJ1-4	CASGAGINEKLFF
TRBV9	TRBJ2-7	CASSATGNEQYF
TRBV12-3/TRBV12-4	TRBJ1-2	CASSPGGYGYTF
TRBV5-4	TRBJ1-3	CASSYQGGSGNTIYF
TRBV10-3	TRBJ1-6	CAISAEPTGAYNSPLHF
TRBV20-1	TRBJ1-1	CGIQGASEAFF
TRBV5-4	TRBJ1-2	CASSLLQDVFGYTF
TRBV5-3	TRBJ1-2	CARSLPMSRAGPGGGYTF
TRBV25-1	TRBJ1-3	CASSAGYSGNTIYF
TRBV25-1	TRBJ2-1	CASSDRVGVNNEQFF
TRBV13	TRBJ1-2	CASSRSTTGIHYGYTF
TRBV28	TRBJ2-3	CASRRAGVDTQYF
TRBV19	TRBJ1-1	CASRRSRDNSGAFF
TRBV7-9	TRBJ1-4	CASSLAGGGTNEKLFF
TRBV29-1	TRBJ2-7	CSAGQGNYEQYF
TRBV5-1	TRBJ1-4	CASSLEPAAVNEKLFF
TRBV11-2	TRBJ2-3	CASRTRTSGGAWTDTQYF
TRBV25-1	TRBJ2-7	CASKLTGTYEQYF
TRBV7-4	TRBJ1-2	CASSLQAHYGYTF
TRBV5-1	TRBJ2-3	CASSLGLAGEDTQYF
TRBV6-5	TRBJ1-1	CASSYRTELNTEAFF
TRBV7-3	TRBJ2-1	CASSFLAGVSYNEQFF
TRBV19	TRBJ1-5	CASSMAGNSNQPQHF
TRBV11-3	TRBJ1-1	CASSLDRGNTEAFF
TRBV11-3	TRBJ1-6	CASSLDSYGSPLHF
TRBV7-2	TRBJ1-1	CASSPSMGTGNTEAFF
TRBV6-1	TRBJ1-2	CASSEITGAVRSGYTF
TRBV5-1	TRBJ1-1	CASSLGHRVDTNTEAFF
TRBV4-2	TRBJ2-3	CASSQEVAGGTDTQYF
TRBV6-5	TRBJ1-3	CASSTPEAGNTIYF
TRBV5-6	TRBJ1-4	CASSPFGPGYEKLFF
TRBV7-2	TRBJ2-7	CASSSRTSGGAWEQYF
TRBV12-3/TRBV12-4	TRBJ1-2	CASSLRGGHGYTF
TRBV28	TRBJ2-7	CASSKHSYEQYF
TRBV3-1/TRBV3-2	TRBJ1-2	CASSQGTDGDPRGYTF
TRBV19	TRBJ2-2	CASSISWGVAGELFF
TRBV21-1	TRBJ1-1	CASSTLGGRGVNTEAFF
TRBV4-1	TRBJ2-1	CASSQGSTGGVNEQFF
TRBV9	TRBJ1-6	CASSAGTSSSPLHF
TRBV12-3/TRBV12-4	TRBJ1-2	CASGQGTNYGYTF
TRBV7-6	TRBJ1-3	CASSLGSPGQAAPGNTIYF
TRBV5-1	TRBJ1-2	CASSLAGGPNYGYTF
TRBV9	TRBJ2-7	CASSVGGRDLSYEQYF
TRBV19	TRBJ1-6	CASSALDGLESPLHF
TRBV11-1	TRBJ2-7	CASSLSSGGSYEQYF
TRBV29-1	TRBJ1-1	CSVEDRRGAMNTEAFF
TRBV5-1	TRBJ2-7	CASSFRQGGTYEQYF
TRBV7-2	TRBJ1-2	CASSPRGAIYGYTF